Following are 5 T cell receptor beta chains from one sample sequenced in a study of human T cells and chemical hapten exposure. Each CDR3 protein gets one entry after TCRdb re-called the RACE reads with MiXCR. The sample has approximately 50,000 distinct CDR3 sequences, 9.9% seen once. Documented time point: patch test 3, about 24 weeks after DPC sensitization. Treatment defined: therapeutic diphenylcyclopropenone sensitization with weekly scalp DPC. Sample: whole blood, taken in connection with sensitization to the hapten diphenylcyclopropenone (DPC). Source of these receptors: a woman in her forties with alopecia areata. Some clones in this sample may be carry-over from other donors' samples.

Ten or more counts support this clonotype. The V gene is TRBV20-1, the J gene TRBJ1-6; 9 bases line up with TRBD1. Germline V gene lookup returns CDR1 DFQATT and CDR2 SNEGSKA (reference sequence). V gave up 3 bases and J gave up 8 bases; unmatched junction bases: 8. There are 15 residues in the CDR3. The CDR3 sequence is CSARAPGQGYSPLHF. The CDR3 DNA reads as TGCAGTGCTAGGGCACCGGGACAGGGTTATTCACCCCTCCACTTT.

This clonotype was counted ten times or more. The V gene is TRBV7-3, the J gene TRBJ2-1, with TRBD2 identical over 7 bases. Germline CDR1 reads SGHTA; CDR2 reads FQGTGA. This CDR3 contains 16 residues. With 5 bases clipped from V and 0 bases from J, the junction kept 7 bases outside the gene matches. The CDR3 DNA reads TGTGCCAGCAGCCTCTTGGGCGGGAGCTCCTACAATGAGCAGTTCTTC. This translates into CASSLLGGSSYNEQFF.

This clonotype has a count of ten or more. This chain connects TRBV6-4 to TRBJ2-1, with D tentatively TRBD1 (5 bases). CDR1 and CDR2 (germline): MRHNA, SNTAGT. The V end lost 4 bases, the J end lost 10 bases, and 14 bases lay between the germline ends. This CDR3 region has 13 residues. In nucleotides, the CDR3 is TGTGCCAGCAGTGTGGTCCTTGGGGCAGAGCAGTTCTTC. Encoded protein: CASSVVLGAEQFF.

Ten or more counts support this clonotype. This chain uses TRBV6-2 or TRBV6-3 with TRBJ2-7; D may correspond to TRBD1 or TRBD2 (5 bases each). This CDR3 contains 13 residues. V lost 8 bases to trimming and J lost 0 bases, with 11 bases between them. Per germline, CDR1 MNHEY and CDR2 SVGEGT. The CDR3 nucleotides read TGTGCCAGCCGGGACGGAGCCTCCTACGAGCAGTACTTC. It is translated as CASRDGASYEQYF.

Only a few counts were recorded for this clonotype. The CDR3 DNA reads as TGTGCCAGCAGCCAAGATCCGGGGCGAGAAGATACGCAGTATTTT. It codes for CASSQDPGREDTQYF. V is TRBV3-2 and J is TRBJ2-3; no DNA check was done on the table's D call, TRBD1. TRBV3-2 corresponds to a pseudogene. The CDR3 length is 15 residues.